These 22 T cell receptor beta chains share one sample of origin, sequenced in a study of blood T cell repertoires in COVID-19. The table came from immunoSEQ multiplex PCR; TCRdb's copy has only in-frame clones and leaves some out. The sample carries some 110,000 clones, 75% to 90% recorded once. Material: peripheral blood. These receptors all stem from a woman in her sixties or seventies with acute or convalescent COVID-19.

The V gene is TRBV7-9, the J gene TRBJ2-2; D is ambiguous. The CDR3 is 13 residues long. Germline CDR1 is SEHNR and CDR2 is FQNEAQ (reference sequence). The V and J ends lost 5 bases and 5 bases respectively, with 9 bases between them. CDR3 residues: CASSNTATGELFF. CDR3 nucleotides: TGTGCCAGCAGCAACACAGCAACCGGGGAGCTGTTTTTT.

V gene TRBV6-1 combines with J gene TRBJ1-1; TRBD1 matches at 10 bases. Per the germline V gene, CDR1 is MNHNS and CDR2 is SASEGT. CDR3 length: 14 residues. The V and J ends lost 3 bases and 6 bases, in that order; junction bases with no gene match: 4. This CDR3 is CASSETGGAAEAFF. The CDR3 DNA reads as TGTGCCAGCAGTGAGACAGGGGGCGCGGCTGAAGCTTTCTTT.

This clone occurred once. CDR3 in DNA: TGTGCCAGCAGCTATCAGGGGGCCAATCAGCCCCAGCATTTT. Its translation: CASSYQGANQPQHF. J is TRBJ1-5 and V is TRBV5-4, with 8 bases that match TRBD1. The length of the CDR3 is 14 residues. The V gene's germline CDR1 is SGHNT and CDR2 YYREEE (reference sequence). J was trimmed by 3 bases and V by 3 bases; bases with no gene match: 2.

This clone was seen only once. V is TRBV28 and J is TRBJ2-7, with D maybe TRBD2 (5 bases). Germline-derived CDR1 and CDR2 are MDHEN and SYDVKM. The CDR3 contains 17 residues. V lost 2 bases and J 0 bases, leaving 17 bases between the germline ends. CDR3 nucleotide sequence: TGTGCCAGCAGTTTACCACCCGGGGTGGTCTTCTCCTACGAGCAGTACTTC. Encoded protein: CASSLPPGVVFSYEQYF.

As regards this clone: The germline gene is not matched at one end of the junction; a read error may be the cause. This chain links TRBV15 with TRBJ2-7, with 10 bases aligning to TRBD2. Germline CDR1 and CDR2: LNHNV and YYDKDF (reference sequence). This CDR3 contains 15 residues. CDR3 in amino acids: CATSRERQGLAKSHF. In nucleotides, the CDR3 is TGTGCCACCAGCAGAGAGAGGCAGGGACTAGCGAAAAGTCACTTC.

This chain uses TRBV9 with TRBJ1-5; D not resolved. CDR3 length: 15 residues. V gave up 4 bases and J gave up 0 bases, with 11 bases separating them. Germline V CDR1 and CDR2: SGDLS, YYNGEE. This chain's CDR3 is CASSLSWYSNQPQHF. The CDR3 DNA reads TGTGCCAGCAGCCTAAGCTGGTATAGCAATCAGCCCCAGCATTTT.

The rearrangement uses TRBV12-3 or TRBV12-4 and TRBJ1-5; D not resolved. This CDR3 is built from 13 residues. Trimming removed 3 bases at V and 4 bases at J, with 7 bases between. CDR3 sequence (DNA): TGTGCCAGCAGTTTTAGAGAGAATCAGCCCCAGCATTTT. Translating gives CASSFRENQPQHF.

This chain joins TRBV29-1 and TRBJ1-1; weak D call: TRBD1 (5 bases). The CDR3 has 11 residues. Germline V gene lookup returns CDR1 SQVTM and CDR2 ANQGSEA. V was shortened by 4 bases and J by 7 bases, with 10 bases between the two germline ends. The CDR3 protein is CSVARVNEAFF. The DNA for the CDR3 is TGCAGCGTTGCCAGGGTAAATGAAGCTTTCTTT.

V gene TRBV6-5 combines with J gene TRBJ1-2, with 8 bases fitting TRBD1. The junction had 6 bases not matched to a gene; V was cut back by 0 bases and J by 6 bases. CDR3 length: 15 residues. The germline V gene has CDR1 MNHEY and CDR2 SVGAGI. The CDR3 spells CASSYSWTGLDGYTF. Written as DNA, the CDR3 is TGTGCCAGCAGTTACTCTTGGACAGGGCTCGATGGCTACACCTTC.

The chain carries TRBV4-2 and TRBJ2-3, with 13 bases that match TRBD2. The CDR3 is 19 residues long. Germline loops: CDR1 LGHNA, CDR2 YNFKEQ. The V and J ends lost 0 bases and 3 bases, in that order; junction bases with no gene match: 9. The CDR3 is CASSQDGVGLAGLTDTQYF. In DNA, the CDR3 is TGTGCCAGCAGCCAAGATGGCGTGGGACTAGCGGGGTTGACAGATACGCAGTATTTT.

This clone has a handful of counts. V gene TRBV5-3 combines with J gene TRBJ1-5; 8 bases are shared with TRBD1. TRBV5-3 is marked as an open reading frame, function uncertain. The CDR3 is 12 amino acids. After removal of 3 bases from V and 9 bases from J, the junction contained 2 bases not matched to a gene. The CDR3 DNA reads TGTGCCAGAAGCTGGACAGGGAGGCCCCAGCATTTT. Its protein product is CARSWTGRPQHF.

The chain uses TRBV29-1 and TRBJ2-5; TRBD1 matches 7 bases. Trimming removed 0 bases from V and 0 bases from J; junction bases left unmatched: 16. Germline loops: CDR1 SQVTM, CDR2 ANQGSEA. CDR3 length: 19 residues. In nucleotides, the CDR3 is TGCAGCGTTGAAGACCCCTCAGGGGGAAAATTTAGCTACCAAGAGACCCAGTACTTC. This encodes CSVEDPSGGKFSYQETQYF.

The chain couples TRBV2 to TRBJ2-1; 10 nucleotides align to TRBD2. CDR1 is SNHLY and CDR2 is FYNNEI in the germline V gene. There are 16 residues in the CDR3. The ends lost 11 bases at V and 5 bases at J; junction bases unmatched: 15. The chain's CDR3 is CALLPLGLAINNEQFF. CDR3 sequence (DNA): TGTGCCCTCCTCCCGTTGGGACTAGCGATCAACAATGAGCAGTTCTTC. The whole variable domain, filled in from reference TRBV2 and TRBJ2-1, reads EPEVTQTPSHQVTQMGQEVILRCVPISNHLYFYWYRQILGQKVEFLVSFYNNEISEKSEIFDDQFSVERPDGSNFTLKIRSTKLEDSAMYFCALLPLGLAINNEQFFGPGTRLTVL.

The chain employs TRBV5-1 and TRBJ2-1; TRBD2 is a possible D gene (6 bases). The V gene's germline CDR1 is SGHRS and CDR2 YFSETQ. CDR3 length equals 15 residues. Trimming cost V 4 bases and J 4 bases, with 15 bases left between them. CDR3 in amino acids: CASSMVGTGYNEQFF. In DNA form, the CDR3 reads TGCGCCAGCAGCATGGTGGGGACTGGTTACAATGAGCAGTTCTTC.

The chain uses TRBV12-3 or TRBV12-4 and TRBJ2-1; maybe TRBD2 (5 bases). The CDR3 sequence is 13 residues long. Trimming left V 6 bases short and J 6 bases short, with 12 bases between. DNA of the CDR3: TGTGCCAGCAGCTACCACCGGGGCAATGAGCAGTTCTTC. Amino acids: CASSYHRGNEQFF.

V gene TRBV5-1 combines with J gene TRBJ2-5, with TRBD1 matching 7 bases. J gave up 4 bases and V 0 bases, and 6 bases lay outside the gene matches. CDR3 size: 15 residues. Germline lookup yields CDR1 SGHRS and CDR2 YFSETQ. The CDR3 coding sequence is TGCGCCAGCAGCTTGGACGGACAGGTTGGAGAGACCCAGTACTTC. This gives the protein CASSLDGQVGETQYF.

CDR3 in amino acids: CASRGQGWNSPLHF. CDR3 nucleotides: TGTGCCAGCAGGGGACAGGGATGGAATTCACCCCTCCACTTT. The V call is TRBV6-5, the J call TRBJ1-6; TRBD1 matches at 9 bases. J gave up 7 bases and V 6 bases, and 4 bases lay outside the gene matches. The germline V gene has CDR1 MNHEY and CDR2 SVGAGI. This CDR3 has 14 amino acids.

CDR3 amino acids: CASSSLRRRVIGELFF. The CDR3 coding sequence is TGTGCCAGCAGCTCCCTTCGACGGAGAGTTATAGGGGAGCTGTTTTTT. V gene TRBV5-6 combines with J gene TRBJ2-2; D gene unclear. Looked up from germline, CDR1 is SGHDT and CDR2 is YYEEEE. V dropped 3 bases and J dropped 8 bases, with 20 bases sitting between them. The CDR3 extends over 16 amino acids.

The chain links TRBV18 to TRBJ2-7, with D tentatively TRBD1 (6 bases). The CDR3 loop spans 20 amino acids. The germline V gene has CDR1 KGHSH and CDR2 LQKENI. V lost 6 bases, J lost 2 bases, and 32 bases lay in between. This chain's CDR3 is CASSQNFSPRGGQIAYEQYF. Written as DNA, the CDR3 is TGTGCCAGCTCTCAGAACTTTTCCCCCCGCGGCGGACAGATAGCCTACGAGCAGTACTTC.

CDR3 sequence reads: CASSLDRGWEQYF. The DNA of the CDR3 is TGTGCCAGCAGCCTAGACAGGGGGTGGGAGCAGTACTTC. The genes are TRBV5-4 and TRBJ2-7, with TRBD1 identical over 9 bases. The J segment lost 7 bases and the V segment lost 4 bases, leaving 6 bases of the junction unmatched. Germline CDR1 SGHNT, CDR2 YYREEE (reference sequence). The CDR3 sequence is 13 residues long.

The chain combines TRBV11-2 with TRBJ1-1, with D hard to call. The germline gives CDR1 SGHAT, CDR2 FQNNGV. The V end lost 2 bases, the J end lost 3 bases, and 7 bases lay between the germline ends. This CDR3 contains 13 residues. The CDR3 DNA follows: TGTGCCAGCAGCTTATCGGAGGACACTGAAGCTTTCTTT. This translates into CASSLSEDTEAFF.

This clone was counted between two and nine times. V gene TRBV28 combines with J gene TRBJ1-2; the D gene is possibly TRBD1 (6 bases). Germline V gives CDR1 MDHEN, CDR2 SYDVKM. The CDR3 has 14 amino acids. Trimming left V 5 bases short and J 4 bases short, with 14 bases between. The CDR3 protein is CASSDIGGGYGYTF. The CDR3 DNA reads TGTGCCAGCAGTGATATAGGGGGGGGCTATGGCTACACCTTC.